A single sample gave rise to the 7 T cell receptor beta chains below, sequenced in a study of T cell changes during pregnancy in multiple sclerosis. This table comes from immunoSEQ multiplex PCR, and its TCRdb copy is limited to in-frame clones, with some not included. The profile covers about 38,000 clones, with around 90% appearing a single time and under 0.45% taken by the ten largest. The input for sequencing was CD4+ T cells from peripheral blood mononuclear cells, taken after pregnancy. Receptor source: a female donor in good health, enrolled as a control in a pregnancy study.

The rearrangement links TRBV19 to TRBJ1-5, with D maybe TRBD1 (5 bases). The CDR3 has 12 amino acids. The germline CDR1 and CDR2 sequences are LNHDA and SQIVND (reference sequence). Trimming cost V 0 bases and J 10 bases, with 7 bases left between them. The CDR3 here is CASSIDWGPQHF. The CDR3 coding sequence is TGTGCCAGTAGTATAGATTGGGGCCCCCAGCATTTT.

The chain recombines TRBV11-2 with TRBJ1-5, with D possibly matching TRBD1 (5 bases). This CDR3 has 17 residues. The V end was cut by 5 bases, the J end by 4 bases, with 21 bases between. In germline, CDR1 is SGHAT, CDR2 FQNNGV. The CDR3: CASSDLGQGVMNQPQHF. The CDR3 nucleotides are TGTGCCAGCAGCGACCTCGGCCAGGGTGTTATGAATCAGCCCCAGCATTTT.

This sequence joins TRBV19 and TRBJ1-2; 7 bases are a match to TRBD1. With V trimmed by 3 bases and J by 3 bases, 4 bases remained unmatched. Germline V gene data show CDR1 as LNHDA and CDR2 as SQIVND (reference sequence). The CDR3 spans 14 residues. The chain's CDR3 is CASSIATGYYGYTF. In nucleotides, the CDR3 is TGTGCCAGTAGTATTGCGACAGGGTACTATGGCTACACCTTC. The variable domain in full, completed from reference TRBV19 and TRBJ1-2, reads DGGITQSPKYLFRKEGQNVTLSCEQNLNHDAMYWYRQDPGQGLRLIYYSQIVNDFQKGDIAEGYSVSREKKESFPLTVTSAQKNPTAFYLCASSIATGYYGYTFGSGTRLTVV.

This sequence joins TRBV7-9 and TRBJ2-7; TRBD1 might be the D (6 bases). V was pared by 5 bases and J by 6 bases, with 14 bases between. The length of the CDR3 is 13 residues. Looked up from germline, CDR1 is SEHNR and CDR2 is FQNEAQ (reference sequence). Written as DNA, the CDR3 is TGTGCCAGCAGCCAGGACAGCCGGGTCGAGCAGTACTTC. Encoded protein: CASSQDSRVEQYF. Combining the CDR3 with reference TRBV7-9 and TRBJ2-7 gives the whole variable domain DTGVSQNPRHKITKRGQNVTFRCDPISEHNRLYWYRQTLGQGPEFLTYFQNEAQLEKSRLLSDRFSAERPKGSFSTLEIQRTEQGDSAMYLCASSQDSRVEQYFGPGTRLTVT.

The V and J genes are TRBV5-6 and TRBJ2-1; TRBD2 matches 11 bases. Trimming cost V 1 base and J 3 bases; bases outside gene matches: 6. The CDR3 is 17 amino acids. Germline CDR1 and CDR2: SGHDT and YYEEEE. CDR3 coding DNA: TGTGCCAGCAGCTTGAAGGTAGCGGGAGGGCTCTACAATGAGCAGTTCTTC. It yields the protein CASSLKVAGGLYNEQFF.

The chain couples TRBV4-3 to TRBJ2-3, with 9 nucleotides matching TRBD2. V was clipped by 0 bases and J by 8 bases; unmatched bases: 9. This CDR3 has 16 residues. Germline values: CDR1 LGHNA, CDR2 YSLEER. CDR3 in amino acids: CASSQERGGLAPTQYF. The CDR3 coding sequence is TGCGCCAGCAGCCAAGAGCGGGGCGGACTAGCGCCTACGCAGTATTTT.

The rearrangement uses TRBV30 and TRBJ2-1; D is uncertain. In germline, CDR1 is GTSNPN, CDR2 SVGIG (reference sequence). The CDR3 is 12 residues long. Trimming took off 3 bases at V and 8 bases at J, with 11 bases between the two ends. The CDR3 is CAWSELRDEQFF. CDR3 DNA sequence: TGTGCCTGGAGCGAACTAAGAGATGAGCAGTTCTTC.